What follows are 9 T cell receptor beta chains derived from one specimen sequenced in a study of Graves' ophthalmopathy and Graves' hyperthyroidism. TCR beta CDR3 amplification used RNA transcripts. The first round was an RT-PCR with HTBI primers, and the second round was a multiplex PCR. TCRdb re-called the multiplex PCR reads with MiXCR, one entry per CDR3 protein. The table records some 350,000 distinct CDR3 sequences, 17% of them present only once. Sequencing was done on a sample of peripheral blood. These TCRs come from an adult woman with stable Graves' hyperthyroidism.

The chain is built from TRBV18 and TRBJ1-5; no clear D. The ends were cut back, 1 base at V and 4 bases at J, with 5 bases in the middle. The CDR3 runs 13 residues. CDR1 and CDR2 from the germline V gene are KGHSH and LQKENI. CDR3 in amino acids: CASSPRGNQPQHF. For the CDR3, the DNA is TGTGCCAGCTCACCACGGGGTAATCAGCCCCAGCATTTT. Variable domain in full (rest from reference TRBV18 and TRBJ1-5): NAGVMQNPRHLVRRRGQEARLRCSPMKGHSHVYWYRQLPEEGLKFMVYLQKENIIDESGMPKERFSAEFPKEGPSILRIQQVVRGDSAAYFCASSPRGNQPQHFGDGTRLSIL.

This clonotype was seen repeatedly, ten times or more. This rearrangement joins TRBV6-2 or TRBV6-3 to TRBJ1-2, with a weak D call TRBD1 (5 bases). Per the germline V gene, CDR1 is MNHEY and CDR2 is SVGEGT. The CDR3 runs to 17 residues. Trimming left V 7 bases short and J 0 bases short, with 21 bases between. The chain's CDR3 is CASIKTLPGRANYGYTF. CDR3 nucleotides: TGTGCCAGCATTAAGACTTTGCCGGGACGGGCTAACTATGGCTACACCTTC.

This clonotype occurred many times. The CDR3: CSAPADRTKNIQYF. Written as DNA, the CDR3 is TGCAGTGCCCCGGCCGACAGGACGAAAAACATTCAGTACTTC. The V call is TRBV20-1, the J call TRBJ2-4; a weak D match, TRBD1 (6 bases). Trimming pared 6 bases from V and 4 bases from J, leaving 16 bases between. The CDR3 is 14 residues long. CDR1 is DFQATT and CDR2 is SNEGSKA in the germline V gene (reference sequence).

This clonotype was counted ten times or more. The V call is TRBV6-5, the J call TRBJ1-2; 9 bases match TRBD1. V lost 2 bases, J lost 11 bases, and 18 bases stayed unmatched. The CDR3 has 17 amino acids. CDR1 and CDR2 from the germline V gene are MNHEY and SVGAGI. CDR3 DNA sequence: TGTGCCAGCAGTTACCTGGACAGGGGAGCCGCCTCTGGTTTGTACACCTTC. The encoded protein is CASSYLDRGAASGLYTF.

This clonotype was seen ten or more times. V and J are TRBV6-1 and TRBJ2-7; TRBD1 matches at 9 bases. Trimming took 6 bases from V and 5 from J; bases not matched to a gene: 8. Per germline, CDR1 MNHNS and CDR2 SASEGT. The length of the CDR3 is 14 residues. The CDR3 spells CASSPGTGTHEQYF. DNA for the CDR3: TGTGCCAGCAGCCCCGGGACAGGGACCCACGAGCAGTACTTC.

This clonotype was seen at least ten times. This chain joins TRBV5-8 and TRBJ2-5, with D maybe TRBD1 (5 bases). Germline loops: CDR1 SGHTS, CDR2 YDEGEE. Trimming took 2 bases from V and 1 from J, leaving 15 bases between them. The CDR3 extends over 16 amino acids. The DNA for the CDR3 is TGTGCCAGCAGCTTTCCCTGGTCAGGGTTCCAAGAGACCCAGTACTTC. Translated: CASSFPWSGFQETQYF.

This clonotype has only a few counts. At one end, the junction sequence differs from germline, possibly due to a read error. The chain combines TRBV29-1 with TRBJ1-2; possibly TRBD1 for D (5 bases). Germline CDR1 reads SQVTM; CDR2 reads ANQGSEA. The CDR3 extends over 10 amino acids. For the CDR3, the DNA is TGCAGCGTTGGACAGACACAAGTCGTCTTC. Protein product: CSVGQTQVVF.

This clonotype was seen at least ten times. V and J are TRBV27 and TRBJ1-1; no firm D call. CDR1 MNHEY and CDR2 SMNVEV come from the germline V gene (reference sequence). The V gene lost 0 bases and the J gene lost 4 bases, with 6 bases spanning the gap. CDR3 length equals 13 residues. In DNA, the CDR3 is TGTGCCAGCAGTTTATCGTTAGCCACTGAAGCTTTCTTT. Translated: CASSLSLATEAFF.

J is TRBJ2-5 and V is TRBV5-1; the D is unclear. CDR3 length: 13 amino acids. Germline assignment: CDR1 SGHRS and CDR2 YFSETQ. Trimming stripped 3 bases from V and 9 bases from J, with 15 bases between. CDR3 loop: CASSSGFGEAQYF. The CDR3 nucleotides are TGCGCCAGCAGCTCCGGGTTTGGTGAGGCCCAGTACTTC.